This TCR beta chain was captured in a study of blood T cell repertoires in COVID-19. V was pared by 0 bases and J by 5 bases, with 6 bases of the junction left unmatched. Germline V CDR1 and CDR2: ENHRY, SYGVKD. The CDR3 is 17 amino acids. Only in-frame clones appear in the TCRdb table, and some are missing; sequencing was by immunoSEQ multiplex PCR. The data hold under 95,000 clones, with about 89% observed a single time. In its sample, this clone ranks as medium-sized. This specimen includes other DNA sequences encoding the same CDR3. This TCR came from a man between 50 and 59 years old with COVID-19, enrolled during active disease. The sequenced material came from peripheral blood. V gene TRBV10-3 combines with J gene TRBJ2-3; 12 bases match TRBD2. This CDR3 is CAISESLAGGPGDTQYF. CDR3 bases: TGTGCCATCAGTGAGTCCCTAGCGGGAGGGCCTGGAGATACGCAGTATTTT.